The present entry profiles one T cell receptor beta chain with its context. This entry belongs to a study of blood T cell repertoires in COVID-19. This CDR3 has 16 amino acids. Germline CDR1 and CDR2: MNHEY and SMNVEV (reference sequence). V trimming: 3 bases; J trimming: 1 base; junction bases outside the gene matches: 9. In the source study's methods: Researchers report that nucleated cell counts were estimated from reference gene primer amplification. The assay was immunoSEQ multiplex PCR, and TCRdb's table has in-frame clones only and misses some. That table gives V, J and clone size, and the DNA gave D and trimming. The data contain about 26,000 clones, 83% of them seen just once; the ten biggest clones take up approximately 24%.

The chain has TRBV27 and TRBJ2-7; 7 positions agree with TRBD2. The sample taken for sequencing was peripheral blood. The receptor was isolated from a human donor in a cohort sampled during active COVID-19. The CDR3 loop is CASSFVGGGGSYEQYF. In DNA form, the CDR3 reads TGTGCCAGCAGTTTTGTCGGCGGGGGTGGGTCCTACGAGCAGTACTTC.